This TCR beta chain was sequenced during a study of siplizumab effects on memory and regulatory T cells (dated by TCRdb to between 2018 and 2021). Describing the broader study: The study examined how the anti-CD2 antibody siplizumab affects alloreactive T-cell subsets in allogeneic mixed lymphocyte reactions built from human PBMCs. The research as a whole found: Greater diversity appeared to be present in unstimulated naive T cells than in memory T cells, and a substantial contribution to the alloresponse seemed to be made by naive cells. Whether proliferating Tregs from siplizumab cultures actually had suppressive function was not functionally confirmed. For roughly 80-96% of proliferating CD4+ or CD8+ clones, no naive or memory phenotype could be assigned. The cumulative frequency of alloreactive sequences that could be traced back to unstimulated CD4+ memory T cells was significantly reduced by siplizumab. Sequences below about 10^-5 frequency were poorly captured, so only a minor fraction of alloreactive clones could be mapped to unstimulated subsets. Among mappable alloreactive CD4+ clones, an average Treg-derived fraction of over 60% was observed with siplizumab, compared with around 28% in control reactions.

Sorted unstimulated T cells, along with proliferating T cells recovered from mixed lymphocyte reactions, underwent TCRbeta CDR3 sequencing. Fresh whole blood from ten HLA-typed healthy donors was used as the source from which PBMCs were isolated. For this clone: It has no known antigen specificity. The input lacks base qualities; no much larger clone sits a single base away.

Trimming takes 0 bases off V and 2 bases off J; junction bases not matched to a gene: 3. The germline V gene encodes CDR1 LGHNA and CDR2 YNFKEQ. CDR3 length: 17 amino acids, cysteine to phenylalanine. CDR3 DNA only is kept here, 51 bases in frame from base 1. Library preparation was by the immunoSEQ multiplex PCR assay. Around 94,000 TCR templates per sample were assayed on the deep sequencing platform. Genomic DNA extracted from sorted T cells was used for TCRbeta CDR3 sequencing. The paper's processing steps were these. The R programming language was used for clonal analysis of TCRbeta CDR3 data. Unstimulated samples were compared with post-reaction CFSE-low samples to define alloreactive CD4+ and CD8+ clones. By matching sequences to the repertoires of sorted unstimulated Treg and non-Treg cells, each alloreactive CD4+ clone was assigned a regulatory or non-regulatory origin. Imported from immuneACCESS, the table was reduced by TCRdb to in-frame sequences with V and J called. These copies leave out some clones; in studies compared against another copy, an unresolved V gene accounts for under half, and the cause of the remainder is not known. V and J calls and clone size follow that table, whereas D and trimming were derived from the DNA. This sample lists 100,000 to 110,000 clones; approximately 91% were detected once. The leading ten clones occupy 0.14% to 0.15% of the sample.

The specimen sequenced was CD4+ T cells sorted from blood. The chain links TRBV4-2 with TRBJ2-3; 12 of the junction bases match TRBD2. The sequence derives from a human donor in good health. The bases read TGTGCCAGCAGCCAAGAGGCTAGCGGGGGGGCCACAGATACGCAGTATTTT. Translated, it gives CASSQEASGGATDTQYF.